This TCR beta chain derives from a study of tissue T cells after allogeneic stem cell transplantation. Study-level points and caveats: Only a limited share of tissue TCRs appeared in blood or spleen.

Sequenced by immunoSEQ multiplex PCR; TCRdb stores in-frame clones only, minus some. The sample lists 6,500 to 7,500 clones, 40% to 50% occurring once. The time point is: mouse harvest day 7 after allogeneic transplant. The graft held 10^6 splenic CD5+ T cells and 10^7 T-cell-depleted bone marrow cells. B6 (H2b) cells into BALB/c (H2d) mice; tissues taken at day 7 or 14. Regarding this clone: Its antigen is unknown. The gene names here belong to mouse. The read gets to within 1 residue of the CDR3 end, and the germline J gene fills in the rest.

Germline assignment: CDR1 LGHNA and CDR2 YSYQKL. The CDR3 covers 15 residues. V dropped 3 bases and J dropped 6; count of bases not matched to a gene: 4. The V gene is TRBV2, the J gene TRBJ2-7; 14 bases are shared with TRBD2. This clonotype was obtained from a female BALB/c mouse given C57BL/6 T cells with graft-versus-host disease after an allogeneic hematopoietic cell transplant. The sequencing input was gut tissue. CDR3 bases read: TGTGCCAGCAGCCAGTCGGGACTGGGGGGGCTTGAACAGTAC. It codes for CASSQSGLGGLEQY. The entire CDR3 is CASSQSGLGGLEQYF.